This T cell receptor (beta chain) was sequenced during a study of neurological immune-mediated disorders. The sample holds one count of this clonotype. An end of the junction differs from the germline gene, which may be a read error. A single record per CDR3 protein comes from TCRdb applying MiXCR to the 5' RACE reads. The repertoire consists of 100,000 or so distinct CDR3 sequences, with around 14% occurring once and the leading ten covering 5%. Germline-derived CDR1 and CDR2 are LGHNT and FRNRAP. The CDR3 is 17 amino acids. Time point in this sample: longitudinal time-point 2. PBMCs numbering 2 million and stored at -80 C yielded the unsorted libraries.

Material: PBMCs. This clonotype was obtained from a female donor with HTLV-1-associated myelopathy (HAM/TSP). The chain employs TRBV12-5 and TRBJ1-5, with D possibly matching TRBD1 (6 bases). CDR3 residues: CASGQTGWGYDNQPQHF. CDR3 coding DNA: TGTGCTAGTGGTCAGACAGGCTGGGGGTACGACAATCAGCCCCAACATTTT.